The 11 T cell receptor beta chains below come from one sample, sequenced in a study of blood T cell repertoires in COVID-19 (dated by TCRdb to the early 2020s). The library was built by means of the immunoSEQ multiplex PCR assay. Not all clones reach the TCRdb copy of this immuneACCESS table, which keeps in-frame sequences only. Checked studies attribute under half of the gap to unresolved V genes and leave the rest unexplained. The sample table shows 25,000 to 30,000 clones, and almost 85% are seen once. The ten top clones hold approximately 9.4% of the sample. Material: peripheral blood. The receptors stem from an older man with active COVID-19.

This chain uses TRBV3-1 (or the pseudogene TRBV3-2) with TRBJ2-3; D is unclear. This CDR3 has 12 residues. Germline-derived CDR1 and CDR2 are LGHDT and YNNKEL (reference sequence). V lost 4 bases to trimming and J lost 5 bases, with 7 bases between them. The CDR3 nucleotides read TGTGCCAGCAGCCGAGGAGAAGATACGCAGTATTTT. It translates to CASSRGEDTQYF.

The rearrangement links TRBV4-1 to TRBJ1-3; TRBD1 is a possible D gene (6 bases). Trimming took 3 bases from V and 0 from J, leaving 12 bases between them. The CDR3 contains 16 residues. Germline assignment: CDR1 MGHRA and CDR2 YSYEKL. The CDR3 here is CASSHRQDHSGNTIYF. The CDR3 DNA reads as TGCGCCAGCAGCCATAGACAGGACCACTCTGGAAACACCATATATTTT.

The chain uses TRBV19 and TRBJ2-7; 7 positions agree with TRBD2. With V trimmed by 3 bases and J by 2 bases, 10 bases remained unmatched. CDR3 length equals 16 residues. The germline CDR1 and CDR2 sequences are LNHDA and SQIVND (reference sequence). CDR3 DNA sequence: TGTGCCAGTAGTATCGATGGGGGGGGGACTGCCTACGAGCAGTACTTC. It specifies CASSIDGGGTAYEQYF.

J is TRBJ1-1 and V is TRBV6-5; 7 bases are shared with TRBD1. Germline CDR1 MNHEY, CDR2 SVGAGI. The V segment lost 4 bases and the J segment 9 bases; nucleotides outside the gene matches: 5. This CDR3 region has 12 residues. CDR3 region: CASSSTGTKAFF. The CDR3 coding sequence is TGTGCCAGCAGTTCGACAGGGACAAAAGCTTTCTTT.

CDR3: CASSLMGGGRETQYF. CDR3 nucleotide sequence: TGTGCCAGCAGTTTAATGGGCGGGGGCCGAGAGACCCAGTACTTC. J is TRBJ2-5 and V is TRBV28; TRBD2 is a possible D gene (7 bases). Trimming took 2 bases from V and 4 from J, leaving 14 bases between them. This CDR3 comprises 15 residues. From germline, CDR1 is MDHEN and CDR2 SYDVKM. The variable domain in full, with the rest retrieved from reference TRBV28 and TRBJ2-5, is DVKVTQSSRYLVKRTGEKVFLECVQDMDHENMFWYRQDPGLGLRLIYFSYDVKMKEKGDIPEGYSVSREKKERFSLILESASTNQTSMYLCASSLMGGGRETQYFGPGTRLLVL.

This clone turned up a few times. This rearrangement joins TRBV7-9 to TRBJ2-4, with TRBD2 as a possible D gene (5 bases). The CDR3 contains 15 residues. Germline V gene lookup returns CDR1 SEHNR and CDR2 FQNEAQ (reference sequence). V was cut by 6 bases and J by 1 base, with 13 bases left in between. The CDR3 DNA reads TGTGCCAGCAGTGAAAATTCGGGGGCCAAAAACATTCAGTACTTC. Amino acid sequence: CASSENSGAKNIQYF.

The V gene is TRBV9, the J gene TRBJ2-7; D is unresolved. The CDR3 is 15 residues long. Germline V gene data show CDR1 as SGDLS and CDR2 as YYNGEE. V was pared by 2 bases and J by 1 base, with 13 bases between. This chain's CDR3 is CASSVSPSGSYEQYF. The CDR3 DNA sequence: TGTGCCAGCAGCGTTTCCCCCTCAGGATCCTACGAGCAGTACTTC.

V usage is TRBV2 and J usage is TRBJ2-5, with D possibly matching TRBD2 (5 bases). Germline CDR1 SNHLY, CDR2 FYNNEI. The CDR3 consists of 15 residues. V was shortened by 7 bases and J by 5 bases, with 20 bases between the two germline ends. The CDR3 coding sequence is TGTGCCAGCACCAAAAGGCCTAGCAGTAGGGAGACCCAGTACTTC. Translating it yields CASTKRPSSRETQYF.

The V gene is TRBV19, the J gene TRBJ1-5; D unclear. V lost 3 bases and J 0 bases, leaving 15 bases between the germline ends. The germline V gene has CDR1 LNHDA and CDR2 SQIVND (reference sequence). This CDR3 is built from 17 residues. The CDR3 protein is CASSMSVTLLSNQPQHF. The CDR3 bases are TGTGCCAGTAGTATGTCGGTGACTTTACTTAGCAATCAGCCCCAGCATTTT.

The V and J genes are TRBV5-1 and TRBJ2-5; TRBD2 matches 10 bases. The CDR3 runs to 16 residues. Germline V gene lookup returns CDR1 SGHRS and CDR2 YFSETQ. J lost 5 bases, V lost 2 bases, and 9 bases had no gene match. The CDR3 spells CASSLPSGGGGETQYF. The DNA of the CDR3 is TGCGCCAGCAGCTTACCTAGCGGGGGAGGAGGGGAGACCCAGTACTTC.

The chain uses TRBV7-2 and TRBJ1-1; maybe TRBD1 (6 bases). This CDR3 region has 14 residues. V was shortened by 4 bases and J by 4 bases, with 13 bases between the two germline ends. Per germline, CDR1 SGHTA and CDR2 FQGNSA. CDR3 nucleotide sequence: TGTGCCAGCAGCTCAAACAGGGAATCCACTGAAGCTTTCTTT. Protein: CASSSNRESTEAFF.